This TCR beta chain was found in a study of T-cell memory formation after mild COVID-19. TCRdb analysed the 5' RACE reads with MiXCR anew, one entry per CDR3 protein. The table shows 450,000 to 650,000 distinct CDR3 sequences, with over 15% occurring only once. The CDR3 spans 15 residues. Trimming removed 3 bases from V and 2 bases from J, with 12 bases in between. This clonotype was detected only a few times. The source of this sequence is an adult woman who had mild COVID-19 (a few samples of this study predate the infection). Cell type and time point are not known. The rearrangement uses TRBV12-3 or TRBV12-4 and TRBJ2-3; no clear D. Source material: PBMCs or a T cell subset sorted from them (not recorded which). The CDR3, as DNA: TGTGCCAGCAGTTTGGCAGGACCTTACACAGATACGCAGTATTTT. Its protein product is CASSLAGPYTDTQYF.